These 26 T cell receptor beta chains came from one sample sequenced in a study of blood T cell repertoires in COVID-19. Clones were sequenced by immunoSEQ multiplex PCR, and TCRdb holds only the in-frame ones, with some missing. This sample yields about 320,000 clones, of which around nine tenths are seen a single time; approximately 4.7% belongs to the top ten. Material for sequencing was PBMCs or T cells enriched from blood (not recorded which). The receptors derive from a man aged 55-75 years who had recovered from COVID-19.

This chain uses TRBV20-1 with TRBJ1-5; TRBD1 agrees at 7 bases. This CDR3 is built from 15 residues. Looked up from germline, CDR1 is DFQATT and CDR2 is SNEGSKA (reference sequence). The V and J ends lost 3 bases and 2 bases, in that order; junction bases with no gene match: 7. This chain's CDR3 is CSASGTVPGNQPQHF. The CDR3, as DNA: TGCAGTGCTAGTGGGACAGTCCCAGGCAATCAGCCCCAGCATTTT.

The chain carries TRBV6-5 and TRBJ2-5; TRBD1 matches 7 bases. This CDR3 contains 14 residues. V shed 6 bases, J shed 4 bases, and the junction held 8 bases outside the gene matches. The germline gives CDR1 MNHEY, CDR2 SVGAGI. CDR3 bases: TGTGCCAGCAGCCGACAGGGAGAAGGAGAGACCCAGTACTTC. Protein product: CASSRQGEGETQYF.

The chain links TRBV9 to TRBJ1-2; TRBD1 agrees at 9 bases. The germline V gene has CDR1 SGDLS and CDR2 YYNGEE. CDR3 size: 17 residues. The ends lost 4 bases at V and 2 bases at J; junction bases unmatched: 12. The CDR3 sequence: CASSPFSRTGVNYGYTF. The CDR3 bases are TGTGCCAGCAGCCCATTTTCCCGGACAGGGGTGAACTATGGCTACACCTTC.

The chain carries TRBV2 and TRBJ1-3, with 9 bases matching TRBD1. This CDR3 region has 15 residues. The germline V gene encodes CDR1 SNHLY and CDR2 FYNNEI. V gave up 4 bases and J gave up 2 bases; unmatched junction bases: 3. The CDR3 DNA reads TGTGCCAGCAGTGGGGACAGGGCTACTGGAAACACCATATATTTT. Its protein product is CASSGDRATGNTIYF.

The chain uses TRBV2 and TRBJ1-5; perhaps TRBD1 as D (6 bases). This CDR3 region has 15 residues. With 6 bases removed from V and 6 bases from J, the gap between germline ends came to 18 bases. CDR1 is SNHLY and CDR2 is FYNNEI in the germline V gene. The CDR3 coding sequence is TGTGCCAGCAGCGCCGGGACACTTGGATTTCAGCCCCAGCATTTT. It is translated as CASSAGTLGFQPQHF.

V gene TRBV2 combines with J gene TRBJ2-7, with 10 bases identical to TRBD2. V dropped 7 bases and J dropped 2; count of bases not matched to a gene: 5. CDR1 SNHLY and CDR2 FYNNEI come from the germline V gene. CDR3 length: 14 residues. CDR3 in amino acids: CASNLAGEAYEQYF. The DNA of the CDR3 is TGTGCCAGCAATCTAGCGGGAGAGGCCTACGAGCAGTACTTC.

V is TRBV11-2 and J is TRBJ2-7; 12 nucleotides align to TRBD2. The CDR3 has 17 amino acids. Per germline, CDR1 SGHAT and CDR2 FQNNGV. The V and J ends lost 5 bases and 0 bases, in that order; junction bases with no gene match: 8. CDR3 protein: CASSTLGLAGSSYEQYF. The CDR3 DNA reads as TGTGCCAGCAGCACTCTGGGACTAGCGGGTAGCTCCTACGAGCAGTACTTC.

The chain links TRBV5-1 to TRBJ2-3; 9 bases align to TRBD1. Looked up from germline, CDR1 is SGHRS and CDR2 is YFSETQ. This CDR3 is built from 15 residues. J was trimmed by 3 bases and V by 3 bases; bases with no gene match: 5. CDR3 bases: TGCGCCAGCAGCTGGGGGACAGGGAGAACAGATACGCAGTATTTT. It codes for CASSWGTGRTDTQYF.

The CDR3 is CASSDPVLNTGELFF. The CDR3 bases are TGTGCCAGCAGTGATCCGGTTCTGAACACCGGGGAGCTGTTTTTT. The rearrangement uses TRBV6-4 and TRBJ2-2; D uncertain. Germline V gene sequence: CDR1 MRHNA, CDR2 SNTAGT. This CDR3 spans 15 amino acids. Trimming left V 3 bases short and J 1 base short, with 9 bases between.

The table lists this clone with a count of one. This CDR3 reads CASSIFGTGGTDTQYF. CDR3 nucleotide sequence: TGTGCCAGCAGTATTTTTGGGACAGGAGGCACAGATACGCAGTATTTT. The V call is TRBV28, the J call TRBJ2-3; TRBD1 agrees at 8 bases. The CDR3 extends over 16 amino acids. J gave up 1 base and V 5 bases, and 8 bases lay outside the gene matches. Germline CDR1 MDHEN, CDR2 SYDVKM.

This rearrangement joins TRBV28 to TRBJ2-1, with 7 positions matching TRBD2. This CDR3 is 13 amino acids long. V shed 8 bases and J 8 bases; nucleotides not matched to a gene: 9. CDR1 is MDHEN and CDR2 is SYDVKM in the germline V gene. As DNA, the CDR3 is TGTGCCAGCCATCCTGGCGGGAGCGATGAGCAGTTCTTC. Translated, it gives CASHPGGSDEQFF.

Comment on this clone: The junction does not match germline at one end; this may be a read error. The chain links TRBV12-5 to TRBJ2-1; D remains unclear. Germline V CDR1 and CDR2: LGHNT, FRNRAP. This CDR3 contains 12 residues. The CDR3 DNA reads TGTGCTAGTGGTTTGGACTACCATGAGCAGTTCTTC. Residues: CASGLDYHEQFF.

V is TRBV6-2 or TRBV6-3 and J is TRBJ2-3; the match to TRBD2 covers 12 bases. This CDR3 has 21 amino acids. Germline V gene lookup returns CDR1 MNHEY and CDR2 SVGEGT. V lost 2 bases and J lost 8; bases outside the gene matches: 23. The CDR3 is CASSYSLTSGRSVPGRGTQYF. CDR3 nucleotides: TGTGCCAGCAGTTACAGTTTGACTAGCGGGAGAAGTGTTCCGGGCAGAGGTACGCAGTATTTT.

The rearrangement uses TRBV14 and TRBJ1-4; possible D gene TRBD1, 5 bases. Germline CDR1 reads SGHDN; CDR2 reads FVKESK. This CDR3 spans 13 amino acids. Trimming removed 4 bases from V and 8 bases from J, with 11 bases in between. The CDR3 spells CASSLQGVEKLFF. CDR3 nucleotide sequence: TGTGCCAGCAGCCTCCAGGGTGTCGAAAAACTGTTTTTT.

This clone was found once. The gene calls are TRBV7-3 and TRBJ2-1, with no clear D. The V gene lost 2 bases and the J gene lost 5 bases, with 16 bases spanning the gap. Germline CDR1 and CDR2: SGHTA and FQGTGA. The CDR3 extends over 16 amino acids. CDR3 protein: CASSLAPVSSNNEQFF. CDR3 nucleotide sequence: TGTGCCAGCAGCTTAGCTCCGGTTAGCAGTAACAATGAGCAGTTCTTC.

The gene calls are TRBV21-1 and TRBJ2-2; no check of the table's D call, TRBD1, against the DNA was made. TRBV21-1 represents a pseudogene. The CDR3 consists of 19 residues. The CDR3 region is CASSNRDRAVSRSTGELFF. In DNA form, the CDR3 reads TGTGCCAGCAGCAACCGGGACAGGGCCGTCTCAAGGAGCACCGGGGAGCTGTTTTTT.

J is TRBJ2-1 and V is TRBV6-2 or TRBV6-3, with D possibly being TRBD2 (6 bases). The CDR3 is made up of 17 amino acids. Germline V gene lookup returns CDR1 MNHEY and CDR2 SVGEGT. Trimming pared 1 base from V and 5 bases from J, leaving 18 bases between. CDR3 sequence: CASSYYRNRDWDNEQFF. DNA of the CDR3: TGTGCCAGCAGTTACTATCGAAACCGGGACTGGGACAATGAGCAGTTCTTC.

The V and J genes are TRBV5-6 and TRBJ2-1, with D possibly matching TRBD1 (6 bases). Trimming removed 0 bases at V and 14 bases at J, with 12 bases between. The CDR3 is 12 amino acids. Germline values: CDR1 SGHDT, CDR2 YYEEEE. The CDR3 coding sequence is TGTGCCAGCAGCTTGGTTAGGGGGAGAGAGTTCTTC. Translated: CASSLVRGREFF.

This chain connects TRBV7-9 to TRBJ2-1, with D perhaps TRBD1 (5 bases). The V gene's germline CDR1 is SEHNR and CDR2 FQNEAQ (reference sequence). The CDR3 contains 18 residues. With 1 base removed from V and 6 bases from J, the gap between germline ends came to 22 bases. Here the CDR3 reads CASSLGGNGRDRSNEQFF. The CDR3 DNA follows: TGTGCCAGCAGCTTAGGAGGTAATGGCAGGGATAGGAGCAATGAGCAGTTCTTC.

This chain connects TRBV7-2 to TRBJ2-2; 10 bases line up with TRBD1. V shed 2 bases and J 6 bases; nucleotides not matched to a gene: 12. Germline V gene sequence: CDR1 SGHTA, CDR2 FQGNSA. The CDR3 is 18 residues long. The CDR3 DNA reads TGTGCCAGCAGCTTAACTTTCGGGGGGGACAGGGGTCCCGGGGAGCTGTTTTTT. Residues: CASSLTFGGDRGPGELFF.

The chain recombines TRBV19 with TRBJ1-2; D ambiguous. In germline, CDR1 is LNHDA, CDR2 SQIVND (reference sequence). With 6 bases removed from V and 8 bases from J, the gap between germline ends came to 22 bases. CDR3 length: 15 amino acids. The CDR3 sequence: CASSYPSRRLEGYTF. DNA of the CDR3: TGTGCCAGTAGCTATCCCTCCCGAAGATTAGAGGGCTACACCTTC.

V and J are TRBV2 and TRBJ2-1; 7 nucleotides agree with TRBD1. This CDR3 region has 15 residues. Germline CDR1 reads SNHLY; CDR2 reads FYNNEI. V lost 5 bases to trimming and J lost 10 bases; unmatched junction nucleotides: 14. The CDR3 sequence is CASSQGDTVRREQFF. CDR3 in DNA: TGTGCCAGCAGTCAGGGGGACACTGTTCGGAGGGAGCAGTTCTTC.

This clone occurred once. This rearrangement joins TRBV19 to TRBJ1-5; D call uncertain. The germline V gene encodes CDR1 LNHDA and CDR2 SQIVND (reference sequence). The V and J ends lost 2 bases and 3 bases respectively, with 5 bases between them. CDR3 length: 13 amino acids. In DNA form, the CDR3 reads TGTGCCAGTAGTATACAGAACAATCAGCCCCAGCATTTT. Translation: CASSIQNNQPQHF.

The rearrangement links TRBV28 to TRBJ1-2, with 7 positions matching TRBD1. CDR3 size: 14 residues. V lost 5 bases to trimming and J lost 4 bases; unmatched junction nucleotides: 7. Germline lookup yields CDR1 MDHEN and CDR2 SYDVKM. The CDR3 DNA reads TGTGCCAGCAGTCCGGGACAGCCTGGCTATGGCTACACCTTC. As protein: CASSPGQPGYGYTF.

The V call is TRBV9, the J call TRBJ2-7; 7 bases line up with TRBD1. CDR3 length: 14 residues. The V gene's germline CDR1 is SGDLS and CDR2 YYNGEE. V was pared by 2 bases and J by 5 bases, with 7 bases of the junction left unmatched. CDR3 bases: TGTGCCAGCAGCGTCACAGGGGTAGGGGACGAGCAGTACTTC. This encodes CASSVTGVGDEQYF.

The CDR3 DNA reads TGTGCCAGCAGGCTTAATCCGGACAGGGTACACGAGCAGTACTTC. It specifies CASRLNPDRVHEQYF. The chain uses TRBV2 and TRBJ2-7, with TRBD1 matching over 8 bases. The ends lost 6 bases at V and 5 bases at J; junction bases unmatched: 12. The CDR3 length is 15 residues. Germline V gives CDR1 SNHLY, CDR2 FYNNEI.